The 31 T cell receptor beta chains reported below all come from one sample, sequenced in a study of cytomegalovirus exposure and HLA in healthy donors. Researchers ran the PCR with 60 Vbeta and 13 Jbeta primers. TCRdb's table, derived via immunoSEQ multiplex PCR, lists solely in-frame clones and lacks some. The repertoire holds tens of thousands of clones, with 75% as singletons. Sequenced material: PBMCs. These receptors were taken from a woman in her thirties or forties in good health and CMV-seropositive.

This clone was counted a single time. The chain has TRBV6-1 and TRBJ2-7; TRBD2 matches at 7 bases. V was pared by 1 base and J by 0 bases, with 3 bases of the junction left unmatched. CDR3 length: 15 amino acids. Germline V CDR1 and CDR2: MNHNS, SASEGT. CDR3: CASSEVAGVSYEQYF. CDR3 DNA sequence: TGTGCCAGCAGTGAAGTTGCGGGGGTCTCCTACGAGCAGTACTTC.

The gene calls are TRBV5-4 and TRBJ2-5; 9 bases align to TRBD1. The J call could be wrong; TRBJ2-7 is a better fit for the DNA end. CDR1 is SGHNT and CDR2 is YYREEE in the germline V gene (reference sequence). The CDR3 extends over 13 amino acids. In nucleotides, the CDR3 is TGTGCCAGCAGCCCCGGACAGGGGAACGAGCAGTACTTC. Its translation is CASSPGQGNEQYF.

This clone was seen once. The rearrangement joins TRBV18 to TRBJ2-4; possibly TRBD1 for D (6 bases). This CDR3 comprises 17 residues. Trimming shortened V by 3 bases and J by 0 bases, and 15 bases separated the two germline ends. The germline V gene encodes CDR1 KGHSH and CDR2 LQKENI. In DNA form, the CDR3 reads TGTGCCAGCTCACCGGCGGACAGTCGGTTAGCCAAAAACATTCAGTACTTC. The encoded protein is CASSPADSRLAKNIQYF.

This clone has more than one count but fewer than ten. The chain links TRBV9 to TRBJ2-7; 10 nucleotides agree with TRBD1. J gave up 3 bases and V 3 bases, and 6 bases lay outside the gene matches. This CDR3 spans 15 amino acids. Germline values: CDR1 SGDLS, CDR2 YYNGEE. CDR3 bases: TGTGCCAGCAGCGCCTCCGGGACAGGGGTCTACGAGCAGTACTTC. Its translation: CASSASGTGVYEQYF.

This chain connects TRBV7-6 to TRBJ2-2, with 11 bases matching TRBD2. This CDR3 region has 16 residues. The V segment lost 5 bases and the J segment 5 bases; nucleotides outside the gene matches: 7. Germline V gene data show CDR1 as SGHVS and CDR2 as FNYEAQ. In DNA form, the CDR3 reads TGTGCCAGCAGCCCCAGTGTAGCGGGGGGGACCGGGGAGCTGTTTTTT. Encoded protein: CASSPSVAGGTGELFF.

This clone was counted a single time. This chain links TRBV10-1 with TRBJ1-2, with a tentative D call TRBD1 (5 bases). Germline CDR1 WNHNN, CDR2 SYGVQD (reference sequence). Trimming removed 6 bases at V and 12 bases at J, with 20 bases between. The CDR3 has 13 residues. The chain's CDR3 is CASRAGGVEGHTF. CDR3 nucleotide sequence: TGCGCCAGCAGGGCCGGAGGGGTCGAGGGCCACACCTTC.

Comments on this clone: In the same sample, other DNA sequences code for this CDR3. The CDR3 bases are TGTGCCAGCCTGCCCATCATAGACAGAAACAATCAGCCCCAGCATTTT. It yields the protein CASLPIIDRNNQPQHF. The rearrangement links TRBV5-8 to TRBJ1-5; the D gene is possibly TRBD1 (5 bases). CDR1 and CDR2 (germline): SGHTS, YDEGEE. Trimming left V 7 bases short and J 3 bases short, with 20 bases between. This CDR3 spans 16 amino acids.

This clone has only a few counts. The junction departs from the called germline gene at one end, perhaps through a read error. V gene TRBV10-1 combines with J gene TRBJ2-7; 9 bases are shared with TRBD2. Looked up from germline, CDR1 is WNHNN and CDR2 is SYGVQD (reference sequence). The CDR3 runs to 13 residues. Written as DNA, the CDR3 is TGCGCCAGCAGTGAGGGGCTAGCGGGACCACCAGACTTC. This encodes CASSEGLAGPPDF.

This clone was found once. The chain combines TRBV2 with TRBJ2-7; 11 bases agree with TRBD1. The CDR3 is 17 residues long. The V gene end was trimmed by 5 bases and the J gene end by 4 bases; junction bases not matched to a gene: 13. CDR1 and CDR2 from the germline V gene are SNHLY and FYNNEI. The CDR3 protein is CASSYTPIGDRGYEQYF. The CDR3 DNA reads TGTGCCAGCAGTTACACCCCCATCGGGGACAGGGGGTACGAGCAGTACTTC. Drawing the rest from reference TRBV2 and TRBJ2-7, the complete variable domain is EPEVTQTPSHQVTQMGQEVILRCVPISNHLYFYWYRQILGQKVEFLVSFYNNEISEKSEIFDDQFSVERPDGSNFTLKIRSTKLEDSAMYFCASSYTPIGDRGYEQYFGPGTRLTVT.

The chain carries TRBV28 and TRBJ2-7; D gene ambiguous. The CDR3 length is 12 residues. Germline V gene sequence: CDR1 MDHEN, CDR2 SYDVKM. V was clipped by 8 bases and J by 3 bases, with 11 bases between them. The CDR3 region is CASVSRYYEQYF. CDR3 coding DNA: TGTGCCAGCGTCTCGCGGTACTACGAGCAGTACTTC.

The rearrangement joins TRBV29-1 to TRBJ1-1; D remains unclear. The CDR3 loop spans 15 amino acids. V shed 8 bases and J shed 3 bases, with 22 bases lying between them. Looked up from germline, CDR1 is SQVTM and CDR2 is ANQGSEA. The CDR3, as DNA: TGCAGCACAAGCCAAAGGTCGAGTCGGGACACTGAAGCTTTCTTT. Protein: CSTSQRSSRDTEAFF. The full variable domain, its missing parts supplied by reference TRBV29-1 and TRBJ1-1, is SAVISQKPSRDICQRGTSLTIQCQVDSQVTMMFWYRQQPGQSLTLIATANQGSEATYESGFVIDKFPISRPNLTFSTLTVSNMSPEDSSIYLCSTSQRSSRDTEAFFGQGTRLTVV.

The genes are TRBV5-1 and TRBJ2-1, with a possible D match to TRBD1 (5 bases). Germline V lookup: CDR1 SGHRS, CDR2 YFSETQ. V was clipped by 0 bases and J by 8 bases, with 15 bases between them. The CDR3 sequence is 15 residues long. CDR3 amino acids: CASSLGWAGPDEQFF. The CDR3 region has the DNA TGCGCCAGCAGCTTGGGGTGGGCAGGGCCCGATGAGCAGTTCTTC. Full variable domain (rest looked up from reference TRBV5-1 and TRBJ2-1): KAGVTQTPRYLIKTRGQQVTLSCSPISGHRSVSWYQQTPGQGLQFLFEYFSETQRNKGNFPGRFSGRQFSNSRSEMNVSTLELGDSALYLCASSLGWAGPDEQFFGPGTRLTVL.

CDR3 in DNA: TGTGCCAGTAGTGTTTACCGGGACAGGGGGGGAGCTTTCTTT. The encoded protein is CASSVYRDRGGAFF. The rearrangement links TRBV19 to TRBJ1-1; 11 bases line up with TRBD1. The CDR3 runs 14 residues. Germline V gives CDR1 LNHDA, CDR2 SQIVND (reference sequence). V shed 5 bases and J 10 bases; nucleotides not matched to a gene: 9.

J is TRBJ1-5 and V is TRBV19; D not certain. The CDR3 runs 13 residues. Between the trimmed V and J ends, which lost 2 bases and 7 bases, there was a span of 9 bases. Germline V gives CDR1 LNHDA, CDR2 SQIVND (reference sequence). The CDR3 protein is CASSIMIAQPQHF. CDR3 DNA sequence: TGTGCCAGTAGTATAATGATAGCGCAGCCCCAGCATTTT.

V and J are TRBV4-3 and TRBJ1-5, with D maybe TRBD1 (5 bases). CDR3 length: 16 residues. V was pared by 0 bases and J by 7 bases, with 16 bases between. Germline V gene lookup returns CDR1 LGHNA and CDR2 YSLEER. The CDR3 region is CASSQDIIGAGQPQHF. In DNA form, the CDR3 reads TGCGCCAGCAGCCAAGATATCATAGGGGCCGGGCAGCCCCAGCATTTT.

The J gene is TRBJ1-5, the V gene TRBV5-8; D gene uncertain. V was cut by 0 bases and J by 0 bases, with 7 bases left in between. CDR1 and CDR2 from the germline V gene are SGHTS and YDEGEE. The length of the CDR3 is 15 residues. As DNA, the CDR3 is TGTGCCAGCAGCTTGGGACAACATAGCAATCAGCCCCAGCATTTT. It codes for CASSLGQHSNQPQHF.

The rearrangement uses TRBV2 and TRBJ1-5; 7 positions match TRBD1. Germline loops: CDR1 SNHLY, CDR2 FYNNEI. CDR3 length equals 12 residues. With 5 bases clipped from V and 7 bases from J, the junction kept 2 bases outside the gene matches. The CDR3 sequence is CASSTGDQPQHF. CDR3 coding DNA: TGTGCCAGCAGTACAGGGGACCAGCCCCAGCATTTT.

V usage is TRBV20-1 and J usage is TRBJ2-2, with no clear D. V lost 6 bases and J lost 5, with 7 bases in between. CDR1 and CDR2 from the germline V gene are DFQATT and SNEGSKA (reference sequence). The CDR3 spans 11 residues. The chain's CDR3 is CSAAATGELFF. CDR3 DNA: TGCAGTGCCGCGGCAACCGGGGAGCTGTTTTTT.

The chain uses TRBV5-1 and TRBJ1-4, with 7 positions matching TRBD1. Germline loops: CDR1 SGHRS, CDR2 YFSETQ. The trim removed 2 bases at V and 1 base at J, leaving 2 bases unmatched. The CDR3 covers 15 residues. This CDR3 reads CASSLYRGTNEKLFF. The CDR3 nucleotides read TGCGCCAGCAGCTTATACAGGGGAACTAATGAAAAACTGTTTTTT.

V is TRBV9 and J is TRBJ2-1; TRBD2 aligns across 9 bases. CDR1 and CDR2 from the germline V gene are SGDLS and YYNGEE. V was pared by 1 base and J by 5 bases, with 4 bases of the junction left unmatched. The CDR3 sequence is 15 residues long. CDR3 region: CASSVLLAGHNEQFF. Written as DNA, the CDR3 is TGTGCCAGCAGCGTATTGCTAGCGGGGCACAATGAGCAGTTCTTC.

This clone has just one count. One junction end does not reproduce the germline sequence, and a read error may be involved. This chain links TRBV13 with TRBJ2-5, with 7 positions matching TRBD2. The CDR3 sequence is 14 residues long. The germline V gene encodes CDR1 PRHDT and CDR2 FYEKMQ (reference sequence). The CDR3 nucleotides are TGTGCCAGCAGCTTAAGGCGGGAGCAAGAGACTCAGTACTTC. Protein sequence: CASSLRREQETQYF.

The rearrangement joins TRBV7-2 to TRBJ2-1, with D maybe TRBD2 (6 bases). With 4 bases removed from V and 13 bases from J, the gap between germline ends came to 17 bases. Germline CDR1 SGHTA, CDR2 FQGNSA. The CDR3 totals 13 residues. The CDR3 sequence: CASSSMAGTHQFF. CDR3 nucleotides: TGTGCCAGCAGCTCTATGGCGGGGACCCACCAGTTCTTC. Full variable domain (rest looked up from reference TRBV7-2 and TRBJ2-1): GAGVSQSPSNKVTEKGKDVELRCDPISGHTALYWYRQSLGQGLEFLIYFQGNSAPDKSGLPSDRFSAERTGGSVSTLTIQRTQQEDSAVYLCASSSMAGTHQFFGPGTRLTVL.

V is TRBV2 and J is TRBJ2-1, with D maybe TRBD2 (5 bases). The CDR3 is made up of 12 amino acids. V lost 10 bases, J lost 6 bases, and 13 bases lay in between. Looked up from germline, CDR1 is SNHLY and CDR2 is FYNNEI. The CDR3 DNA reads TGTGCCACCCGAGGGCGGGTCAATGAGCAGTTCTTC. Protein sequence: CATRGRVNEQFF.

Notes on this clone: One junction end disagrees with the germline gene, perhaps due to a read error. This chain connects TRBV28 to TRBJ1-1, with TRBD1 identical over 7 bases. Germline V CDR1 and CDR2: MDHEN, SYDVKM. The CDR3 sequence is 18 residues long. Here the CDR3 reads CAGSPASGAGGLNTEAFF. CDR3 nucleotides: TGTGCCGGCAGTCCCGCCTCGGGGGCAGGGGGATTGAACACTGAAGCTTTCTTT. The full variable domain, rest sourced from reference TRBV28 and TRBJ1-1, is DVKVTQSSRYLVKRTGEKVFLECVQDMDHENMFWYRQDPGLGLRLIYFSYDVKMKEKGDIPEGYSVSREKKERFSLILESASTNQTSMYLCAGSPASGAGGLNTEAFFGQGTRLTVV.

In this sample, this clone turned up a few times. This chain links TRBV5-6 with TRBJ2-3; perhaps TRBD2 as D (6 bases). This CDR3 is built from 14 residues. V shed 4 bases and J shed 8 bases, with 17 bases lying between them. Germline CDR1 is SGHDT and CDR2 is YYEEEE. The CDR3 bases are TGTGCCAGCAGCCGACGGGTGGGTAGCGGTACGCAGTATTTT. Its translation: CASSRRVGSGTQYF.

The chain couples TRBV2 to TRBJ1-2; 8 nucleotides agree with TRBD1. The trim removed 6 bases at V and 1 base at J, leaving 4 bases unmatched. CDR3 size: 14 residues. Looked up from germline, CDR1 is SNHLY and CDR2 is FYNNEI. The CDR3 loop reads CASSPGQVNYGYTF. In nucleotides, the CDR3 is TGTGCCAGCAGCCCGGGACAGGTTAACTATGGCTACACCTTC.

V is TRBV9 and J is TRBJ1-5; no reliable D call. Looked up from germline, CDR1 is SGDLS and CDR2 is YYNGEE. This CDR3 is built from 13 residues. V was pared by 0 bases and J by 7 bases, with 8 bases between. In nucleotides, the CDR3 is TGTGCCAGCAGCGTAGGGGAGGGACAGCCCCAGCATTTT. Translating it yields CASSVGEGQPQHF.

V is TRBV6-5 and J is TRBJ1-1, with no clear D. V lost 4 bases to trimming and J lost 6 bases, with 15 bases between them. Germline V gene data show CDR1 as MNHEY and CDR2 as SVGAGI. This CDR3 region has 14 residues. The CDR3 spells CASSFLPQEAEAFF. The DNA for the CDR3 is TGTGCCAGCAGTTTCCTACCCCAGGAGGCTGAAGCTTTCTTT.

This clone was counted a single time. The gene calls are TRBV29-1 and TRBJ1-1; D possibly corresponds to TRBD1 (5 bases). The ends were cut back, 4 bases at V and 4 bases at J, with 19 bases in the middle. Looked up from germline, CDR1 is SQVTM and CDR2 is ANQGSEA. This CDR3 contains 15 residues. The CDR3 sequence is CSVGGERREGTEAFF. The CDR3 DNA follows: TGCAGCGTTGGGGGGGAGAGGAGAGAGGGCACTGAAGCTTTCTTT.

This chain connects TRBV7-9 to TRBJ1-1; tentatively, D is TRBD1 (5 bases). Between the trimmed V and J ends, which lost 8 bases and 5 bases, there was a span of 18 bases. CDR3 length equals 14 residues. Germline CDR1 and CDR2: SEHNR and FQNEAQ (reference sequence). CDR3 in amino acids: CASSPGGTGTEAFF. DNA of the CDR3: TGTGCCAGCTCTCCTGGGGGGACGGGGACTGAAGCTTTCTTT.

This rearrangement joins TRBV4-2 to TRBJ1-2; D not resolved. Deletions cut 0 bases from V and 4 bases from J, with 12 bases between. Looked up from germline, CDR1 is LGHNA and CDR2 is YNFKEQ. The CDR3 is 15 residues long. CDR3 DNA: TGTGCCAGCAGCCAAGAGGCCGCCAGTGCCTATGGCTACACCTTC. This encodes CASSQEAASAYGYTF.